This T cell receptor (beta chain) was recovered during a study of cytomegalovirus exposure and HLA in healthy donors. Points from the study as a whole: Reportedly, diagnosis of cytomegalovirus status by the classifier showed high specificity and sensitivity.

Assay used: immunoSEQ multiplex PCR; TCRdb lists only in-frame clones, some missing. The sample carries over 250,000 clones, 87% recorded once. On this clone itself: Its antigen is unidentified.

Germline lookup yields CDR1 SGHVS and CDR2 FQNEAQ. With 3 bases removed from V and 2 bases from J, the gap between germline ends came to 6 bases. The CDR3 totals 13 residues. This clonotype was sampled from a woman in her 30s in good health and CMV-seropositive. Material: PBMCs. The chain uses TRBV7-8 and TRBJ2-3; no reliable D call. CDR3: CASSFGITDTQYF. Written as DNA, the CDR3 is TGTGCCAGCAGCTTCGGAATCACAGATACGCAGTATTTT.